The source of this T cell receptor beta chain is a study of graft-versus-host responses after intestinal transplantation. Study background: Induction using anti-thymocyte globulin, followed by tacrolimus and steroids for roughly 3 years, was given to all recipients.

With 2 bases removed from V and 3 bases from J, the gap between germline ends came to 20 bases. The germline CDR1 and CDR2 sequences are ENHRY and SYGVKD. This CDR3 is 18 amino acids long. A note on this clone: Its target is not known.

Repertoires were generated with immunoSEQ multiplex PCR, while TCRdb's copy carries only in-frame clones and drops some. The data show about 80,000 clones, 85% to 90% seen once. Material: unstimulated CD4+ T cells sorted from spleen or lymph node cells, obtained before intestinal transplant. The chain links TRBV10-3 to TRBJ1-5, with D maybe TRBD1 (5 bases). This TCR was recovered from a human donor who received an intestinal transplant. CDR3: CAISETQGVQPFNQPQHF. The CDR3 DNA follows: TGTGCCATCAGTGAGACCCAAGGGGTGCAGCCCTTCAATCAGCCCCAGCATTTT.